This TCR beta chain derives from a study of T cells in Graves' hyperthyroidism and ophthalmopathy. TCR beta CDR3 sequences were amplified from RNA transcripts. Initially, a first-round RT-PCR of the TCR CDR3 employed the HTBI primer set. TCRdb reprocessed the multiplex PCR reads with MiXCR, giving one entry per CDR3 protein. The repertoire has about 640,000 distinct CDR3 sequences, 20% of them found once; the top ten carry around a third. Germline V gene sequence: CDR1 SGDLS, CDR2 YYNGEE. The CDR3 is 14 residues long. V lost 3 bases and J lost 1, with 10 bases in between. The chain employs TRBV9 and TRBJ2-5, with TRBD1 as a possible D gene (6 bases). Sample: blood. The source is a man aged 30 to 45 with Graves' ophthalmopathy. The CDR3 DNA sequence: TGTGCCAGCAGCGCTGGACAGACCCAAGAGACCCAGTACTTC. It codes for CASSAGQTQETQYF. Looking up the rest from reference TRBV9 and TRBJ2-5 gives the full variable domain: DSGVTQTPKHLITATGQRVTLRCSPRSGDLSVYWYQQSLDQGLQFLIQYYNGEERAKGNILERFSAQQFPDLHSELNLSSLELGDSALYFCASSAGQTQETQYFGPGTRLLVL.